The 11 T cell receptor beta chains below all came from one sample that was sequenced in a study of blood T cell repertoires in COVID-19. The data were produced by immunoSEQ multiplex PCR, yet TCRdb's version contains in-frame clones alone and is incomplete. The table has more than 150,000 clones, around 84% seen once. Sequenced material: PBMCs or T cells enriched from blood (not recorded which). The source of these receptors is a woman between 50 and 59 years old who had recovered from COVID-19.

The rearrangement links TRBV7-2 to TRBJ2-7; D not resolved. Germline-derived CDR1 and CDR2 are SGHTA and FQGNSA. This CDR3 has 11 residues. Trimming pared 5 bases from V and 3 bases from J, leaving 5 bases between. The CDR3 nucleotides are TGTGCCAGCAGCGCGGTCTACGAGCAGTACTTC. It codes for CASSAVYEQYF.

The chain links TRBV7-2 to TRBJ1-2; 9 positions match TRBD1. Germline CDR1 and CDR2: SGHTA and FQGNSA. This CDR3 has 15 residues. V lost 1 base, J lost 4 bases, and 4 bases stayed unmatched. CDR3: CASSLGQQGAYGYTF. Written as DNA, the CDR3 is TGTGCCAGCAGCTTAGGGCAACAGGGGGCCTATGGCTACACCTTC.

As regards this clone: One end of the junction is discordant with germline, which a read error may explain. The chain is built from TRBV28 and TRBJ2-7; D may be TRBD2 (7 bases). In germline, CDR1 is MDHEN, CDR2 SYDVKM. CDR3 size: 14 residues. CDR3 DNA sequence: TGTGCCACCCGACGGGGGGCTCTCTCCTCCGAGCAGTACTTC. Protein sequence: CATRRGALSSEQYF.

With respect to this clone: One junction end disagrees with the germline gene, perhaps due to a read error. The chain links TRBV15 to TRBJ2-5; 8 bases agree with TRBD1. The CDR3 covers 13 residues. The V gene's germline CDR1 is LNHNV and CDR2 YYDKDF (reference sequence). This CDR3 reads CASSRDRKETQYF. CDR3 in DNA: TGTGCCTCCAGTCGGGACAGGAAAGAGACCCAGTACTTC.

This sequence joins TRBV5-3 and TRBJ2-7, with D tentatively TRBD1 (6 bases). TRBV5-3 is an open reading frame, and its role is uncertain. The V gene lost 5 bases and the J gene lost 4 bases, with 10 bases spanning the gap. This CDR3 spans 12 amino acids. In DNA, the CDR3 is TGTGCCAGAAGTCATACAGGGTACGAGCAGTACTTC. This sequence encodes CARSHTGYEQYF.

The V gene is TRBV11-2, the J gene TRBJ1-4, with D possibly TRBD1 on 5 matching bases. This CDR3 region has 14 residues. Trimming took off 1 base at V and 7 bases at J, with 10 bases between the two ends. CDR1 and CDR2 (germline): SGHAT, FQNNGV. CDR3: CASSLGQGGEKLFF. CDR3 DNA: TGTGCCAGCAGCTTAGGGCAGGGAGGTGAAAAACTGTTTTTT.

The CDR3 loop is CASSVGQDNSPLHF. In nucleotides, the CDR3 is TGTGCCAGCAGCGTAGGGCAAGATAATTCACCCCTCCACTTT. The rearrangement joins TRBV9 to TRBJ1-6; D is undetermined. Between the trimmed V and J ends, which lost 0 bases and 5 bases, there was a span of 6 bases. CDR3 length: 14 amino acids. Germline V CDR1 and CDR2: SGDLS, YYNGEE.

The chain combines TRBV5-1 with TRBJ2-4; 12 bases align to TRBD1. The CDR3 consists of 15 residues. With 4 bases clipped from V and 9 bases from J, the junction kept 8 bases outside the gene matches. CDR1 is SGHRS and CDR2 is YFSETQ in the germline V gene. The CDR3 spells CASSVRDRGRGIQYF. CDR3 nucleotides: TGCGCCAGCAGCGTCAGGGACAGGGGGCGAGGCATTCAGTACTTC. The whole variable domain, remainder taken from reference TRBV5-1 and TRBJ2-4, is KAGVTQTPRYLIKTRGQQVTLSCSPISGHRSVSWYQQTPGQGLQFLFEYFSETQRNKGNFPGRFSGRQFSNSRSEMNVSTLELGDSALYLCASSVRDRGRGIQYFGAGTRLSVL.

The chain joins TRBV7-2 to TRBJ1-3; TRBD1 aligns across 8 bases. Germline lookup yields CDR1 SGHTA and CDR2 FQGNSA. The CDR3 runs to 14 residues. V shed 6 bases, J shed 3 bases, and the junction held 4 bases outside the gene matches. The chain's CDR3 is CASRPDRGGNTIYF. As DNA, the CDR3 is TGTGCCAGCAGACCAGACAGGGGTGGAAACACCATATATTTT.

This clone was recorded a few times. The V call is TRBV28, the J call TRBJ2-7, with D unclear. Germline V CDR1 and CDR2: MDHEN, SYDVKM. The V and J ends lost 2 bases and 6 bases respectively, with 8 bases between them. This CDR3 has 12 residues. The chain's CDR3 is CASSLERTEQYF. DNA of the CDR3: TGTGCCAGCAGTTTAGAGAGAACCGAGCAGTACTTC.

V and J are TRBV6-1 and TRBJ1-5, with D tentatively TRBD1 (5 bases). V was shortened by 2 bases and J by 0 bases, with 11 bases between the two germline ends. Germline V gene sequence: CDR1 MNHNS, CDR2 SASEGT. There are 16 residues in the CDR3. The CDR3 protein is CASSERQPYSNQPQHF. The CDR3 coding sequence is TGTGCCAGCAGTGAACGACAGCCGTATAGCAATCAGCCCCAGCATTTT.